Below, 10 T cell receptor beta chains from the same sample are listed, as sequenced in a study of OX40 agonist ivuxolimab in advanced cancers. Sequencing used immunoSEQ multiplex PCR; TCRdb keeps in-frame clones, though not all of them. The profile shows under 90,000 clones, around 83% of them singletons. Sequences were derived from CD4+ or CD8+ T cells sorted from blood, sampled in a trial of the OX40 agonist ivuxolimab. Source of these receptors: an adult with an advanced solid tumor such as melanoma, head and neck, liver or kidney cancer.

J is TRBJ1-6 and V is TRBV5-1, with D unclear. V lost 4 bases, J lost 14 bases, and 19 bases lay in between. Germline V lookup: CDR1 SGHRS, CDR2 YFSETQ. This CDR3 contains 14 residues. The CDR3 is CASSPEQLSVTLHF. As DNA, the CDR3 is TGCGCCAGCAGCCCGGAACAGTTGTCCGTTACCCTCCACTTT.

The chain combines TRBV2 with TRBJ2-7, with D possibly TRBD2 on 6 matching bases. Germline V lookup: CDR1 SNHLY, CDR2 FYNNEI. V gave up 6 bases and J gave up 5 bases, with 17 bases separating them. This CDR3 is built from 14 residues. The CDR3 DNA is TGTGCCAGCAGCCTGGTTGGGGGGTCTAACGAGCAGTACTTC. It specifies CASSLVGGSNEQYF.

The chain is built from TRBV5-6 and TRBJ1-5; D not certain. The V gene's germline CDR1 is SGHDT and CDR2 YYEEEE. Deletions cut 5 bases from V and 1 base from J, with 16 bases between. This CDR3 contains 16 residues. Here the CDR3 reads CASSYGEFGSNQPQHF. The CDR3 DNA reads as TGTGCCAGCAGTTACGGGGAATTTGGAAGCAATCAGCCCCAGCATTTT.

The J gene is TRBJ1-2, the V gene TRBV7-2, with TRBD1 matching over 7 bases. The germline CDR1 and CDR2 sequences are SGHTA and FQGNSA. The V segment lost 2 bases and the J segment 4 bases; nucleotides outside the gene matches: 4. This CDR3 has 14 residues. In nucleotides, the CDR3 is TGTGCCAGCAGCTTAAGGGGGCGCCCCTATGGCTACACCTTC. Amino acids: CASSLRGRPYGYTF. The full variable domain, its missing parts supplied by reference TRBV7-2 and TRBJ1-2, is GAGVSQSPSNKVTEKGKDVELRCDPISGHTALYWYRQSLGQGLEFLIYFQGNSAPDKSGLPSDRFSAERTGGSVSTLTIQRTQQEDSAVYLCASSLRGRPYGYTFGSGTRLTVV.

V and J are TRBV11-2 and TRBJ1-2; unclear D gene. The V gene's germline CDR1 is SGHAT and CDR2 FQNNGV. This CDR3 region has 11 residues. Trimming cost V 5 bases and J 11 bases, with 12 bases left between them. CDR3 coding DNA: TGTGCCAGCAGCCCGACTTTTGGGTACACCTTC. Amino acids: CASSPTFGYTF.

V usage is TRBV7-9 and J usage is TRBJ1-2; D is unresolved. This CDR3 is 13 amino acids long. Trimming stripped 5 bases from V and 4 bases from J, with 11 bases between. The germline CDR1 and CDR2 sequences are SEHNR and FQNEAQ (reference sequence). CDR3 bases: TGTGCCAGCAGCCCTCCGGGTCCCTATGGCTACACCTTC. Translated: CASSPPGPYGYTF.

The chain links TRBV29-1 to TRBJ1-1; D not certain. Trimming took off 2 bases at V and 1 base at J, with 11 bases between the two ends. Germline V gene sequence: CDR1 SQVTM, CDR2 ANQGSEA. The CDR3 has 14 amino acids. The CDR3 protein is CSVEQLRGNTEAFF. The CDR3 coding sequence is TGCAGCGTTGAACAGTTGCGGGGGAACACTGAAGCTTTCTTT. Complete variable domain (other parts from reference TRBV29-1 and TRBJ1-1): SAVISQKPSRDICQRGTSLTIQCQVDSQVTMMFWYRQQPGQSLTLIATANQGSEATYESGFVIDKFPISRPNLTFSTLTVSNMSPEDSSIYLCSVEQLRGNTEAFFGQGTRLTVV.

The table lists this clone with a count of one. The genes are TRBV19 and TRBJ1-1; D is ambiguous. The CDR3 has 16 amino acids. V gave up 0 bases and J gave up 0 bases, with 11 bases separating them. Germline loops: CDR1 LNHDA, CDR2 SQIVND (reference sequence). The CDR3 sequence is CASSIEGTRLNTEAFF. The CDR3 bases are TGTGCCAGTAGTATAGAGGGCACGAGATTGAACACTGAAGCTTTCTTT.

The CDR3 DNA is TGCGCCAGCAGCCAAGTCGTTATAATGGAAGCTTTCTTT. Amino acids: CASSQVVIMEAFF. The rearrangement joins TRBV4-1 to TRBJ1-1; D ambiguous. With 1 base removed from V and 8 bases from J, the gap between germline ends came to 11 bases. The germline V gene encodes CDR1 MGHRA and CDR2 YSYEKL. The CDR3 runs to 13 residues.

The chain employs TRBV5-1 and TRBJ2-5; D could derive from TRBD1 or TRBD2 (6 bases each). This CDR3 region has 16 residues. The V end was cut by 0 bases, the J end by 4 bases, with 16 bases between. Germline V gene sequence: CDR1 SGHRS, CDR2 YFSETQ. CDR3 bases: TGCGCCAGCAGCTTGGCCGGGGGCGGAGCCCCAGAGACCCAGTACTTC. Amino acid sequence: CASSLAGGGAPETQYF.